These T cell receptor beta chains were read from a single sample in a study of siplizumab effects on memory and regulatory T cells. TCRdb's copy holds only in-frame clones and misses some; the assay was immunoSEQ multiplex PCR. The sample has approximately 120,000 clones, just over 90% seen once. Sequenced: non-Treg CD4+ T cells sorted from blood. These receptors all come from a human donor in good health. Both conserved end residues are trimmed from each CDR3. The order of the fields is V gene, J gene, CDR3 protein.

TRBV5-5	TRBJ1-3	ASSQDRVRNTIY
TRBV4-3	TRBJ2-1	ASSPRTSGGLLVSNEQF
TRBV5-4	TRBJ2-7	ASSPIPGTTLREQY
TRBV19	TRBJ1-3	ASTYTVTGNTIY
TRBV9	TRBJ1-2	ASSRDRDRTPYGYT
TRBV4-1	TRBJ2-5	ASSQPSGGETQY
TRBV5-1	TRBJ1-1	ASSFATGWNTEAF
TRBV11-1	TRBJ1-1	ASSVAGQRVTEAF
TRBV6-5	TRBJ1-1	ASSAQGAGTEAF
TRBV7-9	TRBJ2-2	ASSLQGTGELF
TRBV5-1	TRBJ2-1	ASSPTDLYNEQF
TRBV4-1	TRBJ2-5	ASSRAGGEETQY